This TCR beta chain was obtained from a study of cytomegalovirus exposure and HLA in healthy donors. Regarding the study as a whole: CMV antigen specificity of a few CMV-associated chains was confirmed in vitro. A highly shared variant cluster was judged a likely technical artifact.

PCR amplification relied on 60 Vbeta primers (plus 13 Jbeta primers). Sequencing was performed with immunoSEQ multiplex PCR; in TCRdb, only in-frame clones are kept and a portion is missing. The sample shows approximately 150,000 clones, 60% to 80% of them seen only once. The CDR3 has 14 residues. Germline lookup yields CDR1 SGHDT and CDR2 YYEEEE. The ends lost 4 bases at V and 2 bases at J; junction bases unmatched: 1. Note on this clone: Antigen specificity is unknown.

Sequencing was done on a sample of PBMCs. This chain connects TRBV5-6 to TRBJ2-7; 12 bases fit TRBD1. This clonotype was sampled from a man aged 18 to 29 in good health and CMV-seropositive. CDR3: CASSGTGGPYEQYF. CDR3 sequence (DNA): TGTGCCAGCAGCGGGACAGGGGGCCCCTACGAGCAGTACTTC.